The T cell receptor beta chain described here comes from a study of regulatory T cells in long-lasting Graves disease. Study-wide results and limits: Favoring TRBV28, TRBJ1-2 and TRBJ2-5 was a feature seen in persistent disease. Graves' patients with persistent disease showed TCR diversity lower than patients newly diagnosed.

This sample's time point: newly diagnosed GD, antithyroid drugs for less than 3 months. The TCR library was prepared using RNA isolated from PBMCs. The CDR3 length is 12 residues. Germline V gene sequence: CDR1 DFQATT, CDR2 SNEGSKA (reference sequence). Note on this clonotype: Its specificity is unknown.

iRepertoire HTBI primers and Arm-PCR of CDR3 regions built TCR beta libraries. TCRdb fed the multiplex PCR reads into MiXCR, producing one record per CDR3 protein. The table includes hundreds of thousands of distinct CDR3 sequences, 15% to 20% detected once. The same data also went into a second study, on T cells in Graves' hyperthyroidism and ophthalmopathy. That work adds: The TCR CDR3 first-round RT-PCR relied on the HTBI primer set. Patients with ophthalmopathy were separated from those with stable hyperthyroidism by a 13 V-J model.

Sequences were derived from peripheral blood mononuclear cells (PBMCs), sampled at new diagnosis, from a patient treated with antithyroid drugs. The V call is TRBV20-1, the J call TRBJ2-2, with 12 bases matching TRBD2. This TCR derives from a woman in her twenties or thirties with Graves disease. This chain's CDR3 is CRLAGGTGELFF. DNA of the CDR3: TGCAGGCTAGCGGGAGGGACCGGGGAGCTGTTTTTT.